This TCR beta chain emerged from a study of a mutant IDH1 vaccine in newly diagnosed glioma. On the study more broadly: The treated population exhibited a male proportion of about 62%, a female proportion of 37.5%, and a mean age of about 39 years. General study results and limits: It was about 92% of patients that developed vaccine-induced immune responses. Whatever changes occurred in top peripheral T cell clonotypes seemed unrelated to pseudoprogression.

This CDR3 is built from 16 residues. Germline V gene sequence: CDR1 ENHRY, CDR2 SYGVKD. Trimming left V 3 bases short and J 7 bases short, with 18 bases between. Time point: baseline, week 1 (first vaccination visit). Treatment specified: pre-vaccination baseline after standard-of-care therapy. Measured with immunoSEQ multiplex PCR; TCRdb has only the in-frame clones, and not every one. The sample lists tens of thousands of clones, approximately 86% seen once, with about 3% in the top ten. Regarding this clone: No antigen is known for it.

The chain carries TRBV10-3 and TRBJ2-2; tentative D call: TRBD1 (6 bases). The sequence was obtained from a man under 40 with glioma. The sequencing used PBMCs, collected from a glioma patient treated with radiotherapy, temozolomide or both. This chain's CDR3 is CAISDSNRASDGELFF. The CDR3 region has the DNA TGTGCCATCAGTGATTCGAACAGGGCTTCGGACGGGGAGCTGTTTTTT.